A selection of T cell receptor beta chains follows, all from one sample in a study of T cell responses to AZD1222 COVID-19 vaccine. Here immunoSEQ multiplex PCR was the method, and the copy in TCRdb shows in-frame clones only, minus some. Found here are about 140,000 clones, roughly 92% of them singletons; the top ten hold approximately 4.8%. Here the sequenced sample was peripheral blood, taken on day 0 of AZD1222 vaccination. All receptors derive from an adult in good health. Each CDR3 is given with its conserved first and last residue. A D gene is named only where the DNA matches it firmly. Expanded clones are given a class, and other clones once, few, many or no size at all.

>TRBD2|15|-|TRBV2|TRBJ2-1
TGTGCCAACGAGGGACTAGCGGTCTCCTACAATGAGCAGTTCTTC
CANEGLAVSYNEQFF
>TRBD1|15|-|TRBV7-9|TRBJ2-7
TGTGCCAGCAGCTTAGGACAGGGGGTGGGGTACGAGCAGTACTTC
CASSLGQGVGYEQYF
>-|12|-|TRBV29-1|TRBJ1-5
TGCAGCGTAGGGTCCGGCAATCAGCCCCAGCATTTT
CSVGSGNQPQHF
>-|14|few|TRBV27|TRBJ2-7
TGTGCCAGCAGTGTGTCCCGGAGCTCCTACGAGCAGTACTTC
CASSVSRSSYEQYF
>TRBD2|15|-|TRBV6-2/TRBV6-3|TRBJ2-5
TGTGCCAGCAGCTTGGGACTAGAGTCTGTAAAGACCCAGTACTTC
CASSLGLESVKTQYF
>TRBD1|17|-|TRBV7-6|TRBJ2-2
TGTGCCAGCAGCTTAGAAGGGGGACAGATAAACACCGGGGAGCTGTTTTTT
CASSLEGGQINTGELFF
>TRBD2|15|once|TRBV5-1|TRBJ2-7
TGCGCCAGCAGCTTAATATCTAGCGGGAGGTACGAGCAGTACTTC
CASSLISSGRYEQYF
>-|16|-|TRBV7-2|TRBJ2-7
TGTGCCAGCAGCTCCCCTCCCTGGGAGGACTCCTACGAGCAGTACTTC
CASSSPPWEDSYEQYF
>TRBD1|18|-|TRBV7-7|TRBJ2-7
TGTGCTAGCAGCTTAGCGTCATCCGGCAGGGACAGCTCCTACGAGCAGTACTTC
CASSLASSGRDSSYEQYF
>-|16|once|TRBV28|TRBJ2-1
TGTGCCAGCAGGAAACACGGGACACTTTTAAACAATGAGCAGTTCTTC
CASRKHGTLLNNEQFF
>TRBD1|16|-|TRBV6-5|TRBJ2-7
TGTGCCAGCAGTTACTCGGGGACAGGGGGAACCTACGAGCAGTACTTC
CASSYSGTGGTYEQYF
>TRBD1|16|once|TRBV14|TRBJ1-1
TGTGCCAGCAGCCAAGACCCCGGGACAGGGGCTGGAATTGCTTTCTTT
CASSQDPGTGAGIAFF
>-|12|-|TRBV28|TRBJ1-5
TGTGCCAGCACGGGGCTGGGTCAGCCCCAGCATTTT
CASTGLGQPQHF
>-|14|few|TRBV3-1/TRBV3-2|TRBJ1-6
TGTGCCAGCAGCCAACTACGGGGGCTTTCACCCCTCCACTTT
CASSQLRGLSPLHF
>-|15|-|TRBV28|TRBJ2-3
TGTGCCAGCAGCGCCCCGGGGCCCGGAGGAGATACGCAGTATTTT
CASSAPGPGGDTQYF
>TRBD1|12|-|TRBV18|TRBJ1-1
TGTGCCAGCTCAGCCGGGACAGAAAAAGCTTTCTTT
CASSAGTEKAFF
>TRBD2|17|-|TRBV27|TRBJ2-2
TGTGCCAGCAGTAGAACTAGCGGGAGGGCTCGCGGCGGGGAGCTGTTTTTT
CASSRTSGRARGGELFF
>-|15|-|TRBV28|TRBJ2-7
TGTGCCAGCAGTTTATACCCGGACGGCACCTACGAGCAGTACTTC
CASSLYPDGTYEQYF
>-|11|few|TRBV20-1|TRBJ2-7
TGCAGTGCTAGAGCGGGGTACGAGCAGTACTTC
CSARAGYEQYF
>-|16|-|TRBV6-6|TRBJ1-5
TGTGCCAGCAGTTACTCGAGAGGCAATAGCAATCAGCCCCAGCATTTT
CASSYSRGNSNQPQHF
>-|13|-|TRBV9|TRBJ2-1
TGTGCCAGCAGCGCCTTCCCGGCCAATGAGCAGTTCTTC
CASSAFPANEQFF
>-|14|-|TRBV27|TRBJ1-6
TGTGCCAGCAGGCCGGGACTTAGGGGATCACCCCTCCACTTT
CASRPGLRGSPLHF
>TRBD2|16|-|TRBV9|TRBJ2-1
TGTGCCAGCAGCGTAGGGCTAGCGGGACTAAGGTATGAGCAGTTCTTC
CASSVGLAGLRYEQFF
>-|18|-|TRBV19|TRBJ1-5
TGTGCCAGTAGTCGCGCCAGAGGGGGGTGGAGGGGCAATCAGCCCCAGCATTTT
CASSRARGGWRGNQPQHF
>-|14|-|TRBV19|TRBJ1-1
TGTGCCAGTAGTATTGGGGCATCAAACACTGAAGCTTTCTTT
CASSIGASNTEAFF
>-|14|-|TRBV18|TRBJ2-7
TGTGCCAGCTCACGACCGGGACACCTCTACGAGCAGTACTTC
CASSRPGHLYEQYF
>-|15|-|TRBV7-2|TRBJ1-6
TGTGCCAGCAGCTTACAACCAGCTAATAATTCACCCCTCCACTTT
CASSLQPANNSPLHF
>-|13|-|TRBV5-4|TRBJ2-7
TGTGCCAGCAGCCGGACCATATCCTACGAGCAGTACTTC
CASSRTISYEQYF
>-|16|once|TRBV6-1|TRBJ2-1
TGTGCCAGCAGTGAACAAACAGGGAGCGTCCGAAATGAGCAGTTCTTC
CASSEQTGSVRNEQFF
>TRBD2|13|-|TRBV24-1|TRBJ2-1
TGTGCCACCAGTGACGGGGGGGCGGGTGAGCAGTTCTTC
CATSDGGAGEQFF
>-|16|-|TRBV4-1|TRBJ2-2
TGCGCCAGCAGCCAAGATAGGGTGGGGGGAACCGGGGAGCTGTTTTTT
CASSQDRVGGTGELFF
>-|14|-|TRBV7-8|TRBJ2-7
TGTGCCAGCAGCTTAAAAGAGGGGACGTACGAGCAGTACTTC
CASSLKEGTYEQYF
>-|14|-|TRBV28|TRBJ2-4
TGTGCCAGCAGTTTATTGGTCACCAAAAACATTCAGTACTTC
CASSLLVTKNIQYF
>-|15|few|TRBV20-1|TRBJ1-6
TGCAGTGCTAGTGGGGGCGCCTCCTATAATTCACCCCTCCACTTT
CSASGGASYNSPLHF
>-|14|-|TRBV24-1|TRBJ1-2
TGTGCCACCAGTGATTTGCTCGGCAGGGATGGCTACACCTTC
CATSDLLGRDGYTF
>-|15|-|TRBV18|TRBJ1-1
TGTGCCAGCTCACCGTCTAGGGTTGAGAACACTGAAGCTTTCTTT
CASSPSRVENTEAFF
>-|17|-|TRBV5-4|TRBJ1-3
TGTGCCAGCAGCTTTTCCGGGGGTGTGATCTCTGGAAACACCATATATTTT
CASSFSGGVISGNTIYF
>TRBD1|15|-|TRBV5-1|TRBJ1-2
TGCGCCAGCAGCTTGGACGCAGGGGGTCTCGGAGGCTACACCTTC
CASSLDAGGLGGYTF
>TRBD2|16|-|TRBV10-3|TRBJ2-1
TGTGCCATCAGTGTGGGTAGCGGGAGGGCCGAGAATGAGCAGTTCTTC
CAISVGSGRAENEQFF
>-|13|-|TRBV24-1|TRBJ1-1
TGTGCCACCAGTAAGGGATTCGGGCCTGAAGCTTTCTTT
CATSKGFGPEAFF
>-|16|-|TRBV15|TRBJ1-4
TGTGCCACCAGCAGAGATTCGGCCAGGGAGCGCGAAAAACTGTTTTTT
CATSRDSAREREKLFF
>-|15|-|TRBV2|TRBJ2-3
TGTGCCAGCAGTCGCGTACTACCCGCGACAGATACGCAGTATTTT
CASSRVLPATDTQYF
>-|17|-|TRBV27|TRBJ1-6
TGTGCCAGCAGTTTTGGTTCGGCGCAAAGGATCGATTCACCCCTCCACTTT
CASSFGSAQRIDSPLHF
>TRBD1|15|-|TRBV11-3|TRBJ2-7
TGTGCCAGCAGCTTAATGGGGACAGACTCCTACGAGCAGTACTTC
CASSLMGTDSYEQYF
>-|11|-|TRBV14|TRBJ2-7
TGTGCCAGCAGCCAATCCTACGAGCAGTACTTC
CASSQSYEQYF
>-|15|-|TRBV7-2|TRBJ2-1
TGTGCCAGCAGCTCCCGCCGGGACTCCTACAATGAGCAGTTCTTC
CASSSRRDSYNEQFF
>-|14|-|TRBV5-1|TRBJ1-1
TGCGCCAGCAGCTACGAGGGCGGGCGGACTGAAGCTTTCTTT
CASSYEGGRTEAFF
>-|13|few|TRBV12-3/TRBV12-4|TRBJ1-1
TGTGCCAGCAGTCGCCAAACGAACACTGAAGCTTTCTTT
CASSRQTNTEAFF
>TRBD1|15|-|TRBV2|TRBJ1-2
TGTGCCAGCAGCGCGACAGGGGGCGGAGACTATGGCTACACCTTC
CASSATGGGDYGYTF
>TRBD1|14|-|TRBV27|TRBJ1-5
TGTGCCAGCAGTCTTGGGACAGTCAATCAGCCCCAGCATTTC
CASSLGTVNQPQHF